This TCR beta chain was documented in a study of T cell repertoires in cytomegalovirus infection. Across the study: An indication of both CMV infection and matching HLA type came from public TCR beta signatures. Study findings and constraints: Cumulative public TCR beta family frequency identified carriers of CMV plus the relevant HLA. Dominating the ex vivo response were TCR beta clonotypes that were CMV-specific and HLA-C-restricted.

Notes on this clonotype: Its antigen remains unknown.

Germline values: CDR1 LNHDA, CDR2 SQIVND (reference sequence). The length of the CDR3 is 14 residues. V lost 3 bases to trimming and J lost 3 bases, with 12 bases between them. TCRdb passed the reads through MiXCR, listing each CDR3 protein once. The sample lists more than 500,000 distinct CDR3 sequences, 15% to 20% occurring once. This chain uses TRBV19 with TRBJ2-7, with TRBD2 as a possible D gene (6 bases). The sample was CD8+ T cells from PBMCs. This receptor was identified in a human donor in good health (CMV status not recorded). Some clones in this sample may be carry-over from other donors' samples. As DNA, the CDR3 is TGTGCCAGTAGTATCAACACGGGGGTCTACGAGCAGTACTTC. It is translated as CASSINTGVYEQYF.